These 25 T cell receptor beta chains were sequenced from one sample in a study of CXCR3-negative and CXCR3-positive naive CD8 T cells. Points from the study as a whole: In CXCR3-positive naive cells, the TRB CDR3s were more hydrophobic than in CXCR3-negative naive cells.

The libraries of TRB cDNA were prepared using 5' RACE with UMI labels. One entry per CDR3 protein, without DNA, is what TCRdb gives after re-calling the 5' RACE reads. The sample is made up of more than 6,500 distinct CDR3 sequences, and the top ten hold 1% to 1.5% of it. These receptors' antigens are unknown. Source material: naive CXCR3+ CD8+ T cells from blood. Indicated subset: CD45RO-CCR7+CD27+CD95- naive CD8+ T cells expressing CXCR3 (TNR3+). The receptor set was obtained from a human donor in good health. Some clones in this sample may be carry-over from other donors' samples.

The rearrangement joins TRBV19 to TRBJ2-1. This CDR3 spans 15 amino acids. Germline CDR1 reads LNHDA; CDR2 reads SQIVND (reference sequence). The CDR3 spells CASSIQEHSYNEQFF.

J is TRBJ2-7 and V is TRBV29-1; TCRdb indicates TRBD1, and absent DNA this call remains unverified. Germline CDR1 SQVTM, CDR2 ANQGSEA. CDR3 length: 13 amino acids. CDR3 amino acids: CSVRTVGFYEQYF.

This clonotype is called medium-sized based on its frequency. This chain connects TRBV5-6 to TRBJ2-1; there is no DNA to check the TCRdb D call of TRBD2. This CDR3 has 14 amino acids. Germline-derived CDR1 and CDR2 are SGHDT and YYEEEE. The CDR3 sequence: CASSPGGVGNEQFF.

This clonotype is classed as medium-sized by frequency. CDR3 protein: CASSYSLESNNEQFF. The V call is TRBV6-5, the J call TRBJ2-1. CDR3 length: 15 amino acids. CDR1 and CDR2 (germline): MNHEY, SVGAGI.

J is TRBJ2-5 and V is TRBV27; absent DNA, TCRdb's TRBD2 call cannot be checked. Germline V lookup: CDR1 MNHEY, CDR2 SMNVEV (reference sequence). The CDR3 covers 13 residues. The CDR3: CASREETQETQYF.

The chain combines TRBV19 with TRBJ2-2. The CDR3 contains 12 residues. Germline V gene data show CDR1 as LNHDA and CDR2 as SQIVND (reference sequence). CDR3 protein: CASSTYTGELFF. Full variable domain (rest looked up from reference TRBV19 and TRBJ2-2): DGGITQSPKYLFRKEGQNVTLSCEQNLNHDAMYWYRQDPGQGLRLIYYSQIVNDFQKGDIAEGYSVSREKKESFPLTVTSAQKNPTAFYLCASSTYTGELFFGEGSRLTVL.

This clonotype ranks as medium-sized (0.01 to 0.1%) in terms of frequency. The CDR3 loop is CSARAAANYEQYF. This chain connects TRBV20-1 to TRBJ2-7. Germline assignment: CDR1 DFQATT and CDR2 SNEGSKA (reference sequence). This CDR3 region has 13 residues.

This clonotype counts as medium-sized by frequency. The chain recombines TRBV2 with TRBJ2-1; TCRdb picks TRBD2, but there is no DNA to check that call. The CDR3 runs 15 residues. Germline V gene data show CDR1 as SNHLY and CDR2 as FYNNEI. The chain's CDR3 is CANFEGRATGNEQFF.

CDR3 sequence: CASSIGIGQIIEAFF. This chain links TRBV19 with TRBJ1-1; as DNA is missing, the TRBD1 call by TCRdb cannot be tested. There are 15 residues in the CDR3. Germline loops: CDR1 LNHDA, CDR2 SQIVND (reference sequence). The complete variable domain, with remaining parts taken from reference TRBV19 and TRBJ1-1, reads DGGITQSPKYLFRKEGQNVTLSCEQNLNHDAMYWYRQDPGQGLRLIYYSQIVNDFQKGDIAEGYSVSREKKESFPLTVTSAQKNPTAFYLCASSIGIGQIIEAFFGQGTRLTVV.

This clonotype shows up as medium-sized by frequency. V is TRBV20-1 and J is TRBJ2-3; with no DNA, the TCRdb D assignment of TRBD2 cannot be verified. Germline-derived CDR1 and CDR2 are DFQATT and SNEGSKA (reference sequence). This CDR3 has 17 amino acids. CDR3 loop: CSARDPSGSPSTDTQYF.

By frequency, this clonotype registers medium-sized (0.01 to 0.1%). V usage is TRBV27 and J usage is TRBJ1-2. Germline V gene lookup returns CDR1 MNHEY and CDR2 SMNVEV (reference sequence). There are 13 residues in the CDR3. The CDR3 spells CASSLSFQDGYTF.

CDR3 loop: CASSYSTGGNVEQYF. The chain recombines TRBV6-2 or TRBV6-3 with TRBJ2-7; TCRdb's D call of TRBD1 is untestable without DNA. This CDR3 is built from 15 residues. Germline V gives CDR1 MNHEY, CDR2 SVGEGT.

The V and J genes are TRBV7-2 and TRBJ2-4; without DNA, the TCRdb call of TRBD1 cannot be checked. The germline CDR1 and CDR2 sequences are SGHTA and FQGNSA. The CDR3 consists of 12 residues. CDR3: CASQGAGIDQYF. The full variable domain, its missing parts supplied by reference TRBV7-2 and TRBJ2-4, is GAGVSQSPSNKVTEKGKDVELRCDPISGHTALYWYRQSLGQGLEFLIYFQGNSAPDKSGLPSDRFSAERTGGSVSTLTIQRTQQEDSAVYLCASQGAGIDQYFGAGTRLSVL.

The chain couples TRBV12-3 or TRBV12-4 to TRBJ2-1; TCRdb's D gene call, TRBD1, goes unchecked for lack of DNA. CDR3 size: 14 residues. The CDR3 sequence: CASSGEGTYNEQFF.

This rearrangement joins TRBV11-2 to TRBJ2-6; TCRdb returns TRBD1, unconfirmable since there is no DNA. Germline V CDR1 and CDR2: SGHAT, FQNNGV. The CDR3 sequence is 13 residues long. The CDR3: CATGVSGANVLTF.

The CDR3 loop is CASSEGTYTDTQYF. This chain connects TRBV6-4 to TRBJ2-3; TCRdb's assignment of TRBD1 cannot be checked, as there is no DNA. The CDR3 is made up of 14 amino acids. Per the germline V gene, CDR1 is MRHNA and CDR2 is SNTAGT.

This clonotype is deemed medium-sized by its frequency. The gene calls are TRBV13 and TRBJ2-7; TCRdb selects TRBD1, and the lack of DNA leaves this call unchecked. The CDR3 contains 15 residues. The germline CDR1 and CDR2 sequences are PRHDT and FYEKMQ (reference sequence). The CDR3: CASSTAGTGAYEQYF.

This clonotype is labeled medium-sized based on frequency. The rearrangement uses TRBV5-5 and TRBJ2-6; TCRdb's D gene call, TRBD1, goes unchecked for lack of DNA. In germline, CDR1 is SGHKS, CDR2 YYEKEE (reference sequence). This CDR3 contains 18 residues. This CDR3 is CASSPWGSPLSGANVLTF. The whole variable domain, filled in from reference TRBV5-5 and TRBJ2-6, reads DAGVTQSPTHLIKTRGQQVTLRCSPISGHKSVSWYQQVLGQGPQFIFQYYEKEERGRGNFPDRFSARQFPNYSSELNVNALLLGDSALYLCASSPWGSPLSGANVLTFGAGSRLTVL.

The V and J genes are TRBV4-2 and TRBJ2-3; TCRdb's D call, TRBD1, is unchecked because there is no DNA. Germline V lookup: CDR1 LGHNA, CDR2 YNFKEQ. The CDR3 spans 15 residues. The CDR3 reads CASSQEGQFTDTQYF.

Its frequency marks this clonotype as medium-sized. J is TRBJ2-7 and V is TRBV29-1; TCRdb's D call, TRBD1, is unchecked because there is no DNA. Germline V gives CDR1 SQVTM, CDR2 ANQGSEA. The CDR3 is 11 residues long. The CDR3 sequence is CSVDFGIEQYF.

Frequency places this clonotype as medium-sized (0.01 to 0.1%). The chain links TRBV7-9 to TRBJ2-7; TCRdb reports TRBD1, a call that lacks DNA to check it against. Germline V gene data show CDR1 as SEHNR and CDR2 as FQNEAQ (reference sequence). This CDR3 spans 14 amino acids. The CDR3 loop is CASSFRGTNYEQYF.

The rearrangement links TRBV6-5 to TRBJ2-2. Germline CDR1 reads MNHEY; CDR2 reads SVGAGI. This CDR3 has 13 residues. The CDR3 reads CASNTHGVGELFF.

This chain joins TRBV11-2 and TRBJ2-7; TCRdb designates TRBD2, a call that cannot be tested without DNA. Germline V CDR1 and CDR2: SGHAT, FQNNGV. The CDR3 totals 18 residues. The CDR3 loop reads CASSVLTSGRFSSYEQYF.

This clonotype ranks as medium-sized in terms of frequency. The rearrangement joins TRBV2 to TRBJ2-2; TCRdb selects TRBD2, and the lack of DNA leaves this call unchecked. CDR1 SNHLY and CDR2 FYNNEI come from the germline V gene. The CDR3 is 17 amino acids. The CDR3 sequence: CASSEPTSGRNTGELFF.

This clonotype is classed as medium-sized by frequency. The rearrangement joins TRBV19 to TRBJ2-1; there is no DNA to check the TCRdb D call of TRBD2. CDR1 is LNHDA and CDR2 is SQIVND in the germline V gene (reference sequence). CDR3 length equals 15 residues. The CDR3 is CASSMRGSSYNEQFF. The full variable domain, rest sourced from reference TRBV19 and TRBJ2-1, is DGGITQSPKYLFRKEGQNVTLSCEQNLNHDAMYWYRQDPGQGLRLIYYSQIVNDFQKGDIAEGYSVSREKKESFPLTVTSAQKNPTAFYLCASSMRGSSYNEQFFGPGTRLTVL.